These T cell receptor beta chains were read from a single sample in a study of CD8+CD57+ T cells in acquired aplastic anemia. TCRdb independently ran MiXCR on the reads; one entry per CDR3 protein. The sample contains approximately 170,000 distinct CDR3 sequences, 60% to 70% of which appear only once. The sample taken for sequencing was sorted CD4+, CD8+, or CD8+CD57+ T cells (not recorded which) from PBMCs. The receptors here all came from a human donor in good health. Both conserved end residues are part of each CDR3. A D gene is named only where the DNA matches it firmly. Some rows mark clone size as missing; the rest say once, few, many or name a class of expanded clone.

V gene,J gene,clone size,D gene,CDR3 protein,CDR3 DNA
TRBV20-1,TRBJ1-1,.,.,CSASRRELGNTEAFF,TGCAGTGCTAGTCGACGCGAGCTGGGGAACACTGAAGCTTTCTTT
TRBV5-6,TRBJ2-1,once,TRBD1,CASSPGQGDEQFF,TGTGCCAGCAGCCCTGGACAGGGAGATGAGCAGTTCTTC
TRBV7-3,TRBJ2-7,.,.,CASSNIGRIHEQYF,TGTGCCAGCAGCAACATTGGACGGATACACGAGCAGTACTTC
TRBV20-1,TRBJ2-7,many,.,CSASSRRGDSYEQYF,TGCAGTGCTAGTAGTCGGCGGGGCGACTCCTACGAGCAGTACTTC
TRBV2,TRBJ1-1,.,.,CASSLSGTPNTEAFF,TGTGCCAGCAGTCTTTCCGGGACACCTAACACTGAAGCTTTCTTT
TRBV24-1,TRBJ2-7,many,TRBD2,CATSEPGLDEQYF,TGTGCCACCAGTGAACCGGGACTAGACGAGCAGTACTTC
TRBV15,TRBJ2-5,.,.,CATSRGGGVETQYF,TGTGCCACCAGCAGGGGCGGAGGTGTGGAGACCCAGTACTTC
TRBV10-1,TRBJ1-2,.,.,CASSEDRIYGYTF,TGCGCCAGCAGTGAGGACAGGATCTATGGCTACACCTTC
TRBV29-1,TRBJ1-1,.,.,CSVEVGRVYEAFF,TGCAGCGTTGAGGTTGGCAGAGTATATGAAGCTTTCTTT
TRBV7-8,TRBJ2-7,.,.,CASSLARDSYEQYF,TGTGCCAGCAGTTTAGCCCGGGATTCCTACGAGCAGTACTTC
TRBV4-3,TRBJ1-5,many,.,CASSQDSFVYQPQHF,TGCGCCAGCAGCCAAGATTCCTTCGTATATCAGCCCCAGCATTTT
TRBV7-9,TRBJ2-7,.,.,CASSLYSDYEQYF,TGTGCCAGCAGCTTGTATTCCGACTACGAGCAGTACTTC
TRBV7-2,TRBJ1-6,.,TRBD1,CASSFPRIEGQEPPGASPLHF,TGTGCCAGCAGCTTCCCCCGGATCGAGGGACAGGAACCCCCGGGGGCTTCACCCCTCCACTTT
TRBV7-8,TRBJ2-7,.,.,CASSVYNSYEQYF,TGTGCCAGCAGCGTGTACAACTCCTACGAGCAGTACTTC
TRBV11-2,TRBJ2-7,few,.,CASRLDRQWGSYEQYF,TGTGCCAGCAGGTTGGACAGACAATGGGGGTCCTACGAGCAGTACTTC
TRBV6-5,TRBJ1-4,.,TRBD1,CASSWDRGFEKLFF,TGTGCCAGCAGCTGGGACAGGGGCTTTGAAAAACTGTTTTTT
TRBV7-3,TRBJ2-5,.,TRBD1,CASSADRGETQYF,TGTGCCAGCAGCGCCGACAGGGGAGAGACCCAGTACTTC
TRBV7-9,TRBJ1-1,.,TRBD1,CAIDRVLNTEAFF,TGTGCCATCGACAGGGTGTTGAACACTGAAGCTTTCTTT
TRBV25-1,TRBJ2-7,.,TRBD2,CASSEPIAGLRNEQYF,TGTGCCAGCAGTGAACCCATAGCGGGATTGAGAAACGAGCAGTACTTC
TRBV20-1,TRBJ2-7,.,TRBD2,CSAQPPGTTYEQYF,TGCAGTGCTCAGCCGCCCGGGACTACCTACGAGCAGTACTTC
TRBV7-8,TRBJ2-7,.,TRBD2,CASSLDREDYEQYF,TGTGCCAGCAGCTTAGATCGGGAGGACTACGAGCAGTACTTC
TRBV19,TRBJ2-5,once,.,CASSPRTMVGETQYF,TGTGCCAGTAGTCCCCGGACTATGGTAGGGGAGACCCAGTACTTC
TRBV20-1,TRBJ2-7,.,.,CSARPDTAYEQYF,TGCAGTGCTAGACCGGACACTGCCTACGAGCAGTACTTC
TRBV2,TRBJ1-5,.,TRBD1,CASRDTGGGQPQHF,TGTGCCAGCAGGGATACAGGGGGAGGCCAGCCCCAGCATTTT
TRBV10-3,TRBJ2-1,.,TRBD2,CAISDGGGYNEQFF,TGTGCCATCAGTGATGGCGGGGGTTACAATGAGCAGTTCTTC
TRBV10-2,TRBJ2-7,many,TRBD2,CASSDSGGREYEQYF,TGCGCCAGCAGTGACAGTGGCGGGAGGGAGTACGAGCAGTACTTC
TRBV29-1,TRBJ2-3,.,.,CSASVAASTDTQYF,TGCAGCGCCTCTGTAGCGGCTAGCACAGATACGCAGTATTTT
TRBV18,TRBJ2-7,few,TRBD2,CASSPASGGYEQYF,TGTGCCAGCTCACCAGCTAGCGGGGGCTACGAGCAGTACTTC
TRBV10-2,TRBJ1-2,.,.,CASIGTDANYGYTF,TGCGCCAGCATAGGGACGGATGCTAACTATGGCTACACCTTC
TRBV19,TRBJ1-1,.,.,CASSNRVEVNTEAFF,TGTGCCAGTAGTAACAGGGTAGAGGTGAACACTGAAGCTTTCTTT
TRBV14,TRBJ2-1,.,.,CASSPTSSVNWEFF,TGTGCCAGCAGCCCGACTAGTAGTGTTAATTGGGAGTTCTTC
TRBV14,TRBJ1-4,.,TRBD1,CASSQTRDRGEKLFF,TGTGCCAGCAGCCAAACCCGGGACAGGGGAGAAAAACTGTTTTTT
TRBV4-1,TRBJ2-7,.,.,CASSQEVGFGEQYF,TGCGCCAGCAGCCAAGAGGTAGGTTTCGGCGAGCAGTACTTC
TRBV7-2,TRBJ1-5,.,.,CASSLSTRQPQHF,TGTGCCAGCAGCTTATCTACCCGGCAGCCCCAGCATTTT
TRBV9,TRBJ2-1,.,TRBD1,CASSATGGAIGDEQFF,TGTGCCAGCAGCGCGACAGGGGGCGCAATTGGCGATGAGCAGTTCTTC
TRBV7-2,TRBJ2-2,.,.,CASSSLGAGELFF,TGTGCCAGCAGCTCCCTCGGGGCCGGGGAGCTGTTTTTT
TRBV10-3,TRBJ2-7,few,.,CAISEGPSDRPYEQYF,TGTGCCATCAGTGAGGGACCCTCGGACAGACCCTACGAGCAGTACTTC
TRBV15,TRBJ2-1,once,.,CATSREGEPYNEQFF,TGTGCCACCAGCAGAGAAGGAGAGCCCTACAATGAGCAGTTCTTC
TRBV20-1,TRBJ2-1,few,TRBD2,CSANLAGLSYNEQFF,TGCAGTGCAAACTTAGCGGGGCTCTCCTACAATGAGCAGTTCTTC
TRBV2,TRBJ2-7,many,TRBD2,CASLGLAIEQYF,TGTGCCAGCCTTGGACTAGCGATTGAGCAGTACTTC
TRBV2,TRBJ1-4,.,.,CASTPRGGGSNEKLFF,TGTGCCAGCACTCCTCGGGGCGGAGGGTCTAATGAAAAACTGTTTTTT
TRBV5-8,TRBJ1-5,.,.,CASTPAPSNQPQHF,TGTGCCAGCACCCCGGCCCCTAGCAATCAGCCCCAGCATTTT
TRBV5-8,TRBJ2-7,many,TRBD1,CASSLMGTGMGEQYF,TGTGCCAGCAGCTTGATGGGGACAGGGATGGGCGAGCAGTACTTC
TRBV7-9,TRBJ1-5,once,TRBD1,CASSLGTGTNQPQHF,TGTGCCAGCAGCTTAGGGACAGGTACCAATCAGCCCCAGCATTTT
TRBV10-3,TRBJ2-1,.,TRBD1,CASGHGTDNEQFF,TGTGCCAGCGGGCATGGGACAGACAATGAGCAGTTCTTC
TRBV20-1,TRBJ2-7,few,TRBD1,CSAQTGNEQYF,TGCAGTGCTCAGACAGGGAATGAGCAGTACTTC
TRBV9,TRBJ1-1,.,.,CASSPQTRARGTEAFF,TGTGCCAGCAGCCCCCAAACGAGGGCGCGGGGCACTGAAGCTTTCTTT
TRBV10-1,TRBJ2-5,.,TRBD1,CAISEGDRGWTQYF,TGTGCCATCAGTGAAGGGGACAGGGGTTGGACCCAGTACTTC
TRBV20-1,TRBJ1-4,.,TRBD1,CSVGQGGEKLFF,TGCAGCGTAGGACAGGGAGGGGAAAAACTGTTTTTT
TRBV25-1,TRBJ2-4,many,TRBD1,CASSEYSTGSDKNIQYF,TGTGCCAGCAGTGAATATTCGACAGGGTCGGACAAAAACATTCAGTACTTC